Each of the 11 T cell receptor beta chains below was sequenced from the same sample in a study of PD-1 blockade in classical Hodgkin lymphoma. Sequencing used immunoSEQ multiplex PCR; TCRdb keeps in-frame clones, though not all of them. The sample shows roughly 15,000 clones, 55% to 70% of them seen only once. Each patient's relapse followed autologous stem cell transplantation, and brentuximab vedotin exposure varied. This specimen was peripheral blood mononuclear cells (PBMCs), taken before the second cycle of nivolumab. These receptors came from a human donor with classical Hodgkin lymphoma.

The chain couples TRBV28 to TRBJ2-7, with D tentatively TRBD2 (6 bases). The CDR3 has 14 amino acids. Between the trimmed V and J ends, which lost 7 bases and 3 bases, there was a span of 16 bases. Germline assignment: CDR1 MDHEN and CDR2 SYDVKM. The CDR3 region has the DNA TGTGCCAGCACTGAACCGGGACTTAACTACGAGCAGTACTTC. This translates into CASTEPGLNYEQYF.

This clone is deemed medium-sized. The DNA for the CDR3 is TGTGCCAGTACCCTCGCAGCGATGGGAGGGTCCGGACGCAATCAGCCCCAGCATTTT. Its protein product is CASTLAAMGGSGRNQPQHF. This chain links TRBV19 with TRBJ1-5; no definite D call. The CDR3 extends over 19 amino acids. The ends were cut back, 7 bases at V and 2 bases at J, with 27 bases in the middle. Per germline, CDR1 LNHDA and CDR2 SQIVND (reference sequence).

The chain couples TRBV5-1 to TRBJ2-1; 10 positions agree with TRBD2. V shed 2 bases, J shed 1 base, and the junction held 3 bases outside the gene matches. Germline lookup yields CDR1 SGHRS and CDR2 YFSETQ. The CDR3 sequence is 16 residues long. CDR3 protein: CASSFRLAGSYNEQFF. The DNA for the CDR3 is TGCGCCAGCAGCTTTCGACTAGCGGGTTCCTACAATGAGCAGTTCTTC.

V gene TRBV28 combines with J gene TRBJ2-7, with 10 bases that match TRBD1. The germline V gene encodes CDR1 MDHEN and CDR2 SYDVKM. The CDR3 sequence is 15 residues long. V was clipped by 4 bases and J by 4 bases; unmatched bases: 7. CDR3 residues: CASSSGQGRQYEQYF. CDR3 bases: TGTGCCAGCAGTTCGGGACAGGGGAGGCAATACGAGCAGTACTTC.

This clone was seen only a few times. The gene calls are TRBV10-3 and TRBJ2-7; the match to TRBD1 covers 7 bases. The V and J ends lost 0 bases and 5 bases, in that order; junction bases with no gene match: 4. This CDR3 has 14 residues. CDR1 and CDR2 from the germline V gene are ENHRY and SYGVKD. The CDR3: CAISESGQSHEQYF. CDR3 DNA sequence: TGTGCCATCAGTGAGTCGGGACAGTCACACGAGCAGTACTTC.

This clone occurred a few times. The genes are TRBV6-1 and TRBJ1-3; D unresolved. This CDR3 is built from 14 residues. V was trimmed by 2 bases and J by 4 bases, leaving 9 bases between them. Germline V gene data show CDR1 as MNHNS and CDR2 as SASEGT. CDR3 coding DNA: TGTGCCAGCAGTGAAATCGGGTCAGGAAACACCATATATTTT. This translates into CASSEIGSGNTIYF.

This rearrangement joins TRBV27 to TRBJ1-5, with D unresolved. The germline V and J ends were trimmed by 2 bases and 0 bases, with 5 bases remaining between them. This CDR3 spans 14 amino acids. Germline CDR1 and CDR2: MNHEY and SMNVEV (reference sequence). This chain's CDR3 is CASSLGYSNQPQHF. DNA for the CDR3: TGTGCCAGCAGTTTAGGTTATAGCAATCAGCCCCAGCATTTT.

This sequence joins TRBV15 and TRBJ2-3; 12 bases fit TRBD2. The CDR3 extends over 15 amino acids. The V segment lost 2 bases and the J segment 4 bases; nucleotides outside the gene matches: 1. The germline V gene has CDR1 LNHNV and CDR2 YYDKDF (reference sequence). The CDR3 DNA reads as TGTGCCACCAGCAGACTAGCGGGAGGGCCAGATACGCAGTATTTT. Protein sequence: CATSRLAGGPDTQYF.

The V call is TRBV11-2, the J call TRBJ2-5, with 11 bases matching TRBD2. The V and J ends lost 5 bases and 5 bases, in that order; junction bases with no gene match: 7. Germline CDR1 is SGHAT and CDR2 is FQNNGV. The CDR3 contains 15 residues. This CDR3 is CASSVLAGVGETQYF. In nucleotides, the CDR3 is TGTGCCAGCAGCGTACTAGCGGGAGTTGGGGAGACCCAGTACTTC.

The chain recombines TRBV5-1 with TRBJ2-7; no clear D. V lost 0 bases, J lost 3 bases, and 10 bases lay in between. The length of the CDR3 is 14 residues. From germline, CDR1 is SGHRS and CDR2 YFSETQ. The CDR3 region has the DNA TGCGCCAGCAGCTTGGGGGCGGAGCTCTACGAGCAGTACTTC. This codes for CASSLGAELYEQYF.

V usage is TRBV27 and J usage is TRBJ2-1; TRBD2 might be the D (6 bases). The CDR3 sequence is 13 residues long. CDR1 is MNHEY, CDR2 SMNVEV, per germline (reference sequence). Trimming left V 3 bases short and J 8 bases short, with 11 bases between. The CDR3 here is CASSFRGIDEQFF. The CDR3 nucleotides are TGTGCCAGCAGTTTTCGCGGGATTGATGAGCAGTTCTTC.